The entry below gives a single T cell receptor (beta chain) sequence along with its context. V lost 3 bases and J 4 bases, leaving 9 bases between the germline ends. CDR1 is MNHNS, CDR2 SASEGT, per germline. The CDR3 is made up of 13 amino acids. Time point described: 2014-2015 season, pre-vaccination. This entry comes from a study of follicular helper T cells after annual influenza vaccination. Overall study context: For some subjects, blood spans the 2013-2014, 2014-2015 and 2015-2016 annual vaccinations.

The data were produced by immunoSEQ multiplex PCR, yet TCRdb's version contains in-frame clones alone and is incomplete. The table records some 15,000 clones, 84% of them present only once. The clonotype was recovered from an adult who received the influenza vaccine. This material consisted of CXCR5- memory CD4+ T cells sorted from blood, taken on the day of influenza vaccination. The genes are TRBV6-1 and TRBJ1-2; D uncertain. CDR3 in DNA: TGTGCCAGCAGTGACAGGACGAGCTATGGCTACACCTTC. It codes for CASSDRTSYGYTF.